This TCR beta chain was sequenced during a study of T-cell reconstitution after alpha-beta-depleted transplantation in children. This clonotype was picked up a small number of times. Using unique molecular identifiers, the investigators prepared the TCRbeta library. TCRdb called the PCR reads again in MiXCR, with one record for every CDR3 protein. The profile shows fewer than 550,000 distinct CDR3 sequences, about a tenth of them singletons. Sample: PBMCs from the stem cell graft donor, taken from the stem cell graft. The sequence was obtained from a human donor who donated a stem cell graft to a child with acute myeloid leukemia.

CDR3 coding DNA: TGTGCCAGCACCGACCAAGGGGCTCAGACGCGGTTCTTC. It specifies CASTDQGAQTRFF. The chain uses TRBV2 and TRBJ2-1, with D possibly being TRBD1 (5 bases). With 7 bases removed from V and 15 bases from J, the gap between germline ends came to 22 bases. The length of the CDR3 is 13 residues. The germline CDR1 and CDR2 sequences are SNHLY and FYNNEI.